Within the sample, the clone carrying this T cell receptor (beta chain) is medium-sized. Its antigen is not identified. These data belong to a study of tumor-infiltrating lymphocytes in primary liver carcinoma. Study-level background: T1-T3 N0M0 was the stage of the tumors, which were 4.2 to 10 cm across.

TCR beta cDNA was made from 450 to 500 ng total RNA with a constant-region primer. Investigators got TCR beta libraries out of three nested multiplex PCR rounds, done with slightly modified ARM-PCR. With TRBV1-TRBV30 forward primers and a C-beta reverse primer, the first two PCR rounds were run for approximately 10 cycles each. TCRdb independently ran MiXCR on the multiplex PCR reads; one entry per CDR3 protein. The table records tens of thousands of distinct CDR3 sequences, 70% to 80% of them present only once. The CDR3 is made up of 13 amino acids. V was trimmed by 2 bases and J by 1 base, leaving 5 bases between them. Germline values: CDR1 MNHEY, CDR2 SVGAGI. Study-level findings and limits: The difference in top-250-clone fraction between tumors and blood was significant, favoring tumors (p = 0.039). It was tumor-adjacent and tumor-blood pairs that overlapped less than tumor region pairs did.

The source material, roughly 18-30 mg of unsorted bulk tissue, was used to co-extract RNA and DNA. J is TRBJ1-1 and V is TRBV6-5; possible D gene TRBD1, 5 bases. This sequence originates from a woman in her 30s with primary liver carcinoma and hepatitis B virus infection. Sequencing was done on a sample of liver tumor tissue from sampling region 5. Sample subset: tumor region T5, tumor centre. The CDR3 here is CASSYGGNTEAFF. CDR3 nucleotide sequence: TGTGCCAGCAGTTACGGGGGGAACACTGAAGCTTTCTTT.